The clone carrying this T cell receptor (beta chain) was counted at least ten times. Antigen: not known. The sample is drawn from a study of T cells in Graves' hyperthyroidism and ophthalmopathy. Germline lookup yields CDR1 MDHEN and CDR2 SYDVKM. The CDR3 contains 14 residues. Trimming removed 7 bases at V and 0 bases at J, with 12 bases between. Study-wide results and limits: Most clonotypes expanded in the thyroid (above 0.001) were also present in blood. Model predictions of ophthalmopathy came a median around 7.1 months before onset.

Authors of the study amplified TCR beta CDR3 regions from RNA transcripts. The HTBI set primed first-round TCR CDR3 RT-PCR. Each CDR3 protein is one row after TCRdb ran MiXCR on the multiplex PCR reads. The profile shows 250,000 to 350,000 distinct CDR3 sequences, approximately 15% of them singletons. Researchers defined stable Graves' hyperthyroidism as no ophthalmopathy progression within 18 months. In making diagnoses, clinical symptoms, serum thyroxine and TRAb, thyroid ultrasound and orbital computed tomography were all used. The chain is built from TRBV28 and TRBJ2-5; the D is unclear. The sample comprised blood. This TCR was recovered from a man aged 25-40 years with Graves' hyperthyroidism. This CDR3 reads CASIPRQNQETQYF. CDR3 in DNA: TGTGCCAGCATCCCCCGGCAGAACCAAGAGACCCAGTACTTC.